The rows below give T cell receptor beta chains drawn from one sample of a study of cytomegalovirus exposure and HLA in healthy donors. Profiling relied on immunoSEQ multiplex PCR, and the TCRdb table lists in-frame clones only, not all of them. The sample contains some 250,000 clones, roughly 89% of which appear only once. Material: PBMCs. All receptors derive from a young woman in good health and CMV-seronegative. Both conserved end residues are part of each CDR3. A D gene is named only where the DNA matches it firmly. A row's size may be missing; if present it is once, few, many or a size class.

clone size,J gene,D gene,V gene,CDR3 DNA,CDR3 protein
.,TRBJ1-1,TRBD1,TRBV6-1,TGTGCCAGCAGCTTGGGACAGGGGGCGGTGGCTTTCTTT,CASSLGQGAVAFF
.,TRBJ2-3,TRBD2,TRBV30,TGTGCCTGGAGTTGGGGGACTAGCCGGGCGGGGGATACGCAGTATTTT,CAWSWGTSRAGDTQYF
.,TRBJ2-5,.,TRBV7-6,TGTGCCAGCAGCTTAGCCGCAGGGGCGGTCCAAGAGACCCAGTACTTC,CASSLAAGAVQETQYF
.,TRBJ1-5,.,TRBV19,TGTGCCAGTAGTCTACAGGGTTGGAGCAATCAGCCCCAGCATTTT,CASSLQGWSNQPQHF
.,TRBJ1-6,TRBD1,TRBV7-8,TGTGCCAGCAGCTTAACCGGGACAGTCCGTCTGGGCCCTAATTCACCCCTCCACTTT,CASSLTGTVRLGPNSPLHF
once,TRBJ2-1,TRBD2,TRBV5-6,TGTGCCAGCAGCCCTCTGGGGGGGACGGGGACTTGGGAGCAGTTCTTC,CASSPLGGTGTWEQFF
.,TRBJ2-1,TRBD1,TRBV27,TGTGCCAGCAGTTCACCCGGAAAGGGCCAGGGGGTAGACAATGAGCAGTTCTTC,CASSSPGKGQGVDNEQFF
.,TRBJ1-2,.,TRBV7-9,TGTGCCAGCAGCACCTTCGAGGGGGAAGCTAACTATGGCTACACCTTC,CASSTFEGEANYGYTF
few,TRBJ2-5,TRBD1,TRBV6-4,TGTGCCAGCAGTGTGGTTCAGGGGGACCAAGAGACCCAGTACTTC,CASSVVQGDQETQYF
.,TRBJ2-5,.,TRBV27,TGTGCCAGCAGTCGGCTCGGCGGAAGAAAAGAGACCCAGTACTTC,CASSRLGGRKETQYF
.,TRBJ2-3,TRBD1,TRBV18,TGTGCCAGCTCACCAAGGCTTATTATACCGGGACAGGCAAGGGATACGCAGTATTTT,CASSPRLIIPGQARDTQYF
.,TRBJ2-5,TRBD1,TRBV5-6,TGTGCCAGCAGCCTGAACAGGGGCGAGACCCAGTACTTC,CASSLNRGETQYF
.,TRBJ2-3,.,TRBV27,TGTGCCAGCAGTTTATCGAGGTTAATTTCTAGCACAGATACGCAGTATTTT,CASSLSRLISSTDTQYF
.,TRBJ2-5,.,TRBV11-1,TGTGCCAGCAGCTTAGGAGGACAGACTCAAGAGACCCAGTACTTC,CASSLGGQTQETQYF
.,TRBJ1-3,.,TRBV4-3,TGCGCCAGCAGCCAAGATCTTCAGGTCACTGGAAACACCATATATTTT,CASSQDLQVTGNTIYF
.,TRBJ1-5,.,TRBV10-2,TGCGCCAGCAGCAAAGGGGACTATAGCAATCAGCCCCAGCATTTT,CASSKGDYSNQPQHF
.,TRBJ1-3,TRBD1,TRBV5-1,TGCGCCAGCAGCCCCGGACAGGGAATCTCTGGAAACACCATATATTTT,CASSPGQGISGNTIYF
.,TRBJ2-3,TRBD1,TRBV13,TGTGCCAGCAGCTTAAGTTCGAGGGACAGGGCCCGTGATACGCAGTATTTT,CASSLSSRDRARDTQYF
.,TRBJ2-7,TRBD1,TRBV13,TGTGCCACCGGGACAGGCGCCGGGTCATCCGAGCAGTACTTC,CATGTGAGSSEQYF
.,TRBJ1-5,TRBD1,TRBV19,TGTGCCAGTAGTATTGAGGGGGCAAATAGCAATCAGCCCCAGCATTTT,CASSIEGANSNQPQHF
.,TRBJ2-2,TRBD2,TRBV5-1,TGCGCCAGCAGACCCAGCGGGGGGGCTAGCACCGGGGAGCTGTTTTTT,CASRPSGGASTGELFF
once,TRBJ2-1,TRBD2,TRBV6-6,TGTGCCAGCGGGGGAGGACTAGCGGGGGCAGACAATGAGCAGTTCTTC,CASGGGLAGADNEQFF
.,TRBJ2-3,.,TRBV6-5,TGTGCCAGCAGGTATGAAGGTGCCGGTGCGGAGTATTTT,CASRYEGAGAEYF
once,TRBJ2-5,TRBD2,TRBV27,TGTGCCAGCACCATCATGGGGGGGAAACAAGAGACCCAGTACTTC,CASTIMGGKQETQYF
.,TRBJ1-6,TRBD1,TRBV4-1,TGCGCCAGCAGCCAAGGTATGGACAGGGCCAATTCACCCCTCCACTTT,CASSQGMDRANSPLHF
.,TRBJ1-5,.,TRBV27,TGTGCCAGCAGTTTAGCAGGGAGCAATCAGCCCCAGCATTTT,CASSLAGSNQPQHF